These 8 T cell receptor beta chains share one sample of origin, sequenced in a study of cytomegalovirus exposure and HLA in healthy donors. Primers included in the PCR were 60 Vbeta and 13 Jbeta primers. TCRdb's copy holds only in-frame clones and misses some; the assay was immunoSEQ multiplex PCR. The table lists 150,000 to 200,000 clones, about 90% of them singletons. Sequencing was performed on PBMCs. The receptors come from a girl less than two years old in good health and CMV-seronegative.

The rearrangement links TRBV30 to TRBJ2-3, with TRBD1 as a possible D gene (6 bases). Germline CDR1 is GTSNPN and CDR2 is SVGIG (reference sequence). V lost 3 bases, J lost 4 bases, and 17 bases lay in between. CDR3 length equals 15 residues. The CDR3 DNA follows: TGTGCCTGGAGCAGGGGAGCGGTTCTGGCAGATACGCAGTATTTT. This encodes CAWSRGAVLADTQYF.

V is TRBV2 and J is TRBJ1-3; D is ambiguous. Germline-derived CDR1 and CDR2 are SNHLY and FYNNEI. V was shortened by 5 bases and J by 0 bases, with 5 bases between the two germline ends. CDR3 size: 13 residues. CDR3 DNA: TGTGCCAGCAGTCCGAGCTCTGGAAACACCATATATTTT. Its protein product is CASSPSSGNTIYF.

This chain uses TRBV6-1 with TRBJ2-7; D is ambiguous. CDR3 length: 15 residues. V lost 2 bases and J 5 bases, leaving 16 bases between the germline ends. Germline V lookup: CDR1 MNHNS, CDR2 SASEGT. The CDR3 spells CASSERYLILNEQYF. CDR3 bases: TGTGCCAGCAGTGAACGGTACCTTATCCTAAACGAGCAGTACTTC.

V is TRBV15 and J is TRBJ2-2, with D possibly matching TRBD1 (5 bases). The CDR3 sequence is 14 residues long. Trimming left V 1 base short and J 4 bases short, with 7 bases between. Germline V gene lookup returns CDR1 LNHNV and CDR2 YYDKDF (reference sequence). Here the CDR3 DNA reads TGTGCCACCAGCAGAGTAGGGGTCACCGGGGAGCTGTTTTTT. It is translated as CATSRVGVTGELFF.

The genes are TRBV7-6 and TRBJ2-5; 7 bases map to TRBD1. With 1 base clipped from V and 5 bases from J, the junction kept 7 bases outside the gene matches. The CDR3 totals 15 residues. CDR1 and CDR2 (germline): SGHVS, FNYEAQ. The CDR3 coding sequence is TGTGCCAGCAGCTTAGAGGGGGCTGGTGGGGAGACCCAGTACTTC. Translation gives CASSLEGAGGETQYF.

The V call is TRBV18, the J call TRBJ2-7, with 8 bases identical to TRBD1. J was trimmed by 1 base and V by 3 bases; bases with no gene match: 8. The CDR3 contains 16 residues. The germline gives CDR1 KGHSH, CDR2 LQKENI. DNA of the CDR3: TGTGCCAGCTCACCTACCGCTACAGGGGGATCCTACGAGCAGTACTTC. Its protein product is CASSPTATGGSYEQYF.

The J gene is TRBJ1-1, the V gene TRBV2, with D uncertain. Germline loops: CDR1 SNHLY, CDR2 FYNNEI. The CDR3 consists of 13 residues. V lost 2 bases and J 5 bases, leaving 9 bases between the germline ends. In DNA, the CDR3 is TGTGCCAGCAGTGAAACAGACCCTACTGAAGCTTTCTTT. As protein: CASSETDPTEAFF.

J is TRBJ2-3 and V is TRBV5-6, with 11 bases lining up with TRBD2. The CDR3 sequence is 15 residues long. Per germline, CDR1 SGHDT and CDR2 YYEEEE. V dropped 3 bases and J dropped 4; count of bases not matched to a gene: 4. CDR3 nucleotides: TGTGCCAGCAGCTACATAGCGGGAGGGGCAGATACGCAGTATTTT. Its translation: CASSYIAGGADTQYF.